This T cell receptor (beta chain) derives from a study of T cells in Graves' hyperthyroidism and ophthalmopathy. Study-wide context: Peripheral blood was acquired at first diagnosis, ahead of any therapy whatsoever. Study-wide findings and caveats: In blood, most of the thyroid clonotypes expanded above 0.001 were also present. The model forecast ophthalmopathy, anticipating it by a median around 6.5 months before onset.

RNA transcripts served as the template for amplifying TCR beta CDR3 regions. With the HTBI primer set, the TCR CDR3 went through a first round of RT-PCR. MiXCR, run by TCRdb on the multiplex PCR reads, gives a single entry per CDR3 protein. The repertoire holds hundreds of thousands of distinct CDR3 sequences, with about 20% as singletons. Regarding this clonotype: Its antigen is undetermined. This may be a read error: a much more frequent sequence differs by one nucleotide.

Uncontrolled infection, other autoimmune disease, pregnancy or lactation led to exclusion. The sample consisted of blood. This TCR was sampled from a man aged 40-49 years with Graves' ophthalmopathy.

The CDR3 sequence: CASTDRSPSYNEQFF. CDR3 in DNA: TGTGCCAGCACGGACAGGAGCCCCTCCTACAATGAGCAGTTCTTC. The chain employs TRBV12-3 or TRBV12-4 and TRBJ2-1; TRBD1 aligns across 7 bases. The length of the CDR3 is 15 residues. The V and J ends lost 7 bases and 0 bases, in that order; junction bases with no gene match: 6.